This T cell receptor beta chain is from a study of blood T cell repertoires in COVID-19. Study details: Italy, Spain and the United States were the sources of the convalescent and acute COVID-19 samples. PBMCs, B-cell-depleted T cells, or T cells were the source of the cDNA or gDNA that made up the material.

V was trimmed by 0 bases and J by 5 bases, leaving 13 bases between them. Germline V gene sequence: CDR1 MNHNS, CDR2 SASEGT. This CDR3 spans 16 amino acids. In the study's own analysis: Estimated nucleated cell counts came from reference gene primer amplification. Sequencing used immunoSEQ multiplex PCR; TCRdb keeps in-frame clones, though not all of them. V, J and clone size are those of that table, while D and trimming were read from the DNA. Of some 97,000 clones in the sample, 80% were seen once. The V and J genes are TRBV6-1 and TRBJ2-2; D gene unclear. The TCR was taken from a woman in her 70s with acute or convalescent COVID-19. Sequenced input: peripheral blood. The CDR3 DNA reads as TGTGCCAGCAGTGAAGCCCCAAACAGATTAACCGGGGAGCTGTTTTTT. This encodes CASSEAPNRLTGELFF.